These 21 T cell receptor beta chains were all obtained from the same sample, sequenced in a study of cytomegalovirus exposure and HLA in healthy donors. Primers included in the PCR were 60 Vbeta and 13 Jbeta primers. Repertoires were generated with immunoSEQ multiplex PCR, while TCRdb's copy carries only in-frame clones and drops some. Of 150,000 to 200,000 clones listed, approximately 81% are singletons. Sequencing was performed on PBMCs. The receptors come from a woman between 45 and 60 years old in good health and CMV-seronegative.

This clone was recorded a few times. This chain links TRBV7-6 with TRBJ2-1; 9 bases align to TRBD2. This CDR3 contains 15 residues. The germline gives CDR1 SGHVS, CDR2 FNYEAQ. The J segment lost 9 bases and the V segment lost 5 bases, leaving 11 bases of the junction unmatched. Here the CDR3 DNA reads TGTGCCAGCAGCCTGGGACTAGCCGGGGTTACTGAGCAGTTCTTC. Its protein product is CASSLGLAGVTEQFF.

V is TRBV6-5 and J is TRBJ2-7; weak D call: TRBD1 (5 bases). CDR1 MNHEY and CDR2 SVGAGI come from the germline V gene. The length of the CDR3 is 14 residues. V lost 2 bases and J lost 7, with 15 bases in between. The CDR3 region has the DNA TGTGCCAGCAGTTACGCCAGGGTGGAACAGGAGCAGTACTTC. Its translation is CASSYARVEQEQYF.

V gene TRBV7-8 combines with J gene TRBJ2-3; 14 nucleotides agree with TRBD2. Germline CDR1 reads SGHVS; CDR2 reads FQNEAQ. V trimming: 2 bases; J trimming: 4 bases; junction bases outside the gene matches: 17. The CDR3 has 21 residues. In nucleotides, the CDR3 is TGTGCCAGCAGCTTAATAGTTGTATCTACTGGGACTAGCGGGAGCGCAGATACGCAGTATTTT. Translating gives CASSLIVVSTGTSGSADTQYF. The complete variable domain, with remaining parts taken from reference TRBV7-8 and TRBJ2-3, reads GAGVSQSPRYKVAKRGQDVALRCDPISGHVSLFWYQQALGQGPEFLTYFQNEAQLDKSGLPSDRFFAERPEGSVSTLKIQRTQQEDSAVYLCASSLIVVSTGTSGSADTQYFGPGTRLTVL.

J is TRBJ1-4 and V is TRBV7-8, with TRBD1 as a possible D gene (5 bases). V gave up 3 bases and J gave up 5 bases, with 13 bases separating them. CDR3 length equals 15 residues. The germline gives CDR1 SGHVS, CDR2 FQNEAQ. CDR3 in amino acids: CASSFLGARNEKLFF. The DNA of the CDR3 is TGTGCCAGCAGCTTCTTAGGGGCTCGGAATGAAAAACTGTTTTTT.

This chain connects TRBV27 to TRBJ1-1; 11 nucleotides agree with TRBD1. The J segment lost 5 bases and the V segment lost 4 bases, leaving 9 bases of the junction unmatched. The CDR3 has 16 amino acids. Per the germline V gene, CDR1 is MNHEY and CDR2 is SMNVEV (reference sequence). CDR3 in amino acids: CASSSPWTGGTTEAFF. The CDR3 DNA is TGTGCCAGCAGTTCGCCCTGGACAGGGGGCACGACTGAAGCTTTCTTT.

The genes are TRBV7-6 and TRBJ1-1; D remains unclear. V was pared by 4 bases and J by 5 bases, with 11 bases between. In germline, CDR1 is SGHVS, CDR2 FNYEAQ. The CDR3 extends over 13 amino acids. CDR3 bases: TGTGCCAGCAGCTCGGAGGTGGGGACTGAAGCTTTCTTT. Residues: CASSSEVGTEAFF.

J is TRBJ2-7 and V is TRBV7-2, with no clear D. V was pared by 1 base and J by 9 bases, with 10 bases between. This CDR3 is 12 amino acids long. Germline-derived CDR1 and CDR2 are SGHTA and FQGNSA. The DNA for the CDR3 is TGTGCCAGCAGCTTAGAACCGACTCGGCAGTACTTC. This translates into CASSLEPTRQYF.

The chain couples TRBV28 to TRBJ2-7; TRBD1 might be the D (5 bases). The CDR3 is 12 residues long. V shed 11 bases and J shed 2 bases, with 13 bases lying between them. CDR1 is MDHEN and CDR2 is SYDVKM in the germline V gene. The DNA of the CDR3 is TGTGCCGCTGGCAGGGCCCCCTACGAGCAGTACTTC. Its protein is CAAGRAPYEQYF.

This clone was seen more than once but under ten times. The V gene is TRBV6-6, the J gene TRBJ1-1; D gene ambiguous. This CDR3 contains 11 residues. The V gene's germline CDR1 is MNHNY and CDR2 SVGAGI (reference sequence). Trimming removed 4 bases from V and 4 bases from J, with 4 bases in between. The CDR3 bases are TGTGCCAGCAGTTCAGGCACTGAAGCTTTCTTT. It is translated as CASSSGTEAFF.

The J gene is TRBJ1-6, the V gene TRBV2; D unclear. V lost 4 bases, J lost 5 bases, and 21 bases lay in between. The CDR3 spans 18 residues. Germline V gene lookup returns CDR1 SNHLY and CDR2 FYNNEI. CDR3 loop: CASSGEDRELWNNSPLHF. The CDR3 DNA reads TGTGCCAGCAGTGGGGAGGACCGAGAATTATGGAATAATTCACCCCTCCACTTT. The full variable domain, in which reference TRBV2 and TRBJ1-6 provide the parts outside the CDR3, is EPEVTQTPSHQVTQMGQEVILRCVPISNHLYFYWYRQILGQKVEFLVSFYNNEISEKSEIFDDQFSVERPDGSNFTLKIRSTKLEDSAMYFCASSGEDRELWNNSPLHFGNGTRLTVT.

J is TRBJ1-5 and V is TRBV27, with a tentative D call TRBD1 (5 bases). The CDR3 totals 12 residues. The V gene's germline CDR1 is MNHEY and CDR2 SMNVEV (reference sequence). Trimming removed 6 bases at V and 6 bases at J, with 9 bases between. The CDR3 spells CASSFQGQPQHF. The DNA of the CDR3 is TGTGCCAGCAGCTTTCAGGGTCAGCCCCAGCATTTT.

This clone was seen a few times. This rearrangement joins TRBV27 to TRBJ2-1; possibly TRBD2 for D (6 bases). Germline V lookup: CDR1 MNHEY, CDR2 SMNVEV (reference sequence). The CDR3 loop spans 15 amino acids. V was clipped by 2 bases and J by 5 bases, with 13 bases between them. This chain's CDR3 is CASSLEAGRNNEQFF. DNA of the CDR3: TGTGCCAGCAGTTTAGAGGCGGGAAGAAACAATGAGCAGTTCTTC.

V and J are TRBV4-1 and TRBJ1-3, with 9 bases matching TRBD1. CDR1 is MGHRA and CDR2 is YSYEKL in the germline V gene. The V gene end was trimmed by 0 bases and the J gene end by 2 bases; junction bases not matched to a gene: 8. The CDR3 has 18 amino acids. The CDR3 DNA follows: TGCGCCAGCAGCCAAGACCACAGGGACAGGGTTCCTGGAAACACCATATATTTT. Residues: CASSQDHRDRVPGNTIYF.

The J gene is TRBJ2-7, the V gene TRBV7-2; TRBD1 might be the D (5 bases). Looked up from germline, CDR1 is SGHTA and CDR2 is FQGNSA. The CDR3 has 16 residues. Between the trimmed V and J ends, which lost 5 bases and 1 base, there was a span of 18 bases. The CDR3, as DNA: TGTGCCAGCAGCCTATCGGCAGGGCCCCTATCCTACGAGCAGTACTTC. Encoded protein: CASSLSAGPLSYEQYF.

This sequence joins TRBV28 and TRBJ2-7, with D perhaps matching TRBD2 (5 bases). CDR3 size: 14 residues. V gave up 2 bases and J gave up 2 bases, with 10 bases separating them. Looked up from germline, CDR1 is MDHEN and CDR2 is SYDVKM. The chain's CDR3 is CASSLRTYPYEQYF. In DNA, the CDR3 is TGTGCCAGCAGTTTAAGGACTTACCCCTACGAGCAGTACTTC.

Written as DNA, the CDR3 is TGTGCCAGTACCGGGGACAGACGAACCTACGAGCAGTACTTC. Translated, it gives CASTGDRRTYEQYF. The rearrangement links TRBV28 to TRBJ2-7, with 7 bases fitting TRBD1. The CDR3 is 14 amino acids. V was clipped by 9 bases and J by 2 bases; unmatched bases: 10. Germline-derived CDR1 and CDR2 are MDHEN and SYDVKM.

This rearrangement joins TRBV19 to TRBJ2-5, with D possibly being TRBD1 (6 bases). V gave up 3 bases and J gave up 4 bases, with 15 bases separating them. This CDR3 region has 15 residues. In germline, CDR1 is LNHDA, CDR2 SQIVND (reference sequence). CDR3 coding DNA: TGTGCCAGTAGTATTACAGGGCTTTCCGGAGAGACCCAGTACTTC. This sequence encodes CASSITGLSGETQYF.

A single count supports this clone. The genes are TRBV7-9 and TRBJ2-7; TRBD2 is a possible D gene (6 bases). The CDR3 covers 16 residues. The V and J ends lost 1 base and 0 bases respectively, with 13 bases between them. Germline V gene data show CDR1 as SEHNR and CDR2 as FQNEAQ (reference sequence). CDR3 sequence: CASSLVGGTLSYEQYF. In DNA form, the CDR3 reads TGTGCCAGCAGCTTAGTGGGCGGGACCCTCTCCTACGAGCAGTACTTC.

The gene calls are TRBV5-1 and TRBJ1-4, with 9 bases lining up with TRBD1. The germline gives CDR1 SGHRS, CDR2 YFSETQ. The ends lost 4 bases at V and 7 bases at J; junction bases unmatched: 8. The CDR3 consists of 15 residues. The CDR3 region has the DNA TGCGCCAGCAGCCCGGGACAGGGAAGAGGTGAAAAACTGTTTTTT. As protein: CASSPGQGRGEKLFF.

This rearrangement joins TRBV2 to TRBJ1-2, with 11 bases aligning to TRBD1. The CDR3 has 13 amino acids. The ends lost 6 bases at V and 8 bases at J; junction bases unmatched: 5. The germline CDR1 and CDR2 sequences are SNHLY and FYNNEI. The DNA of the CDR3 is TGTGCCAGCAGCGGACAGGGGGCTTGGGGCTACACCTTC. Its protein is CASSGQGAWGYTF.

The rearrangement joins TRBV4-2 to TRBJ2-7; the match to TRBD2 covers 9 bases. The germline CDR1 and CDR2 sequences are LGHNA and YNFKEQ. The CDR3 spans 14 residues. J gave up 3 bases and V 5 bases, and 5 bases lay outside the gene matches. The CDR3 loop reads CASSETSGYYEQYF. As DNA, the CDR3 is TGTGCCAGCAGCGAAACTAGCGGGTACTACGAGCAGTACTTC.